These T cell receptor beta chains were read from a single sample in a study of blood T cell repertoires in COVID-19. The protocol was immunoSEQ multiplex PCR, while the TCRdb copy is restricted to in-frame clones and leaves out a portion. The table includes approximately 150,000 clones, 85% detected once. The specimen sequenced was peripheral blood. These receptors were obtained from an elderly woman with COVID-19, enrolled during active disease. The CDR3 runs from the conserved cysteine through the conserved F or W. D genes are given only for firm matches. Rows may omit the clone size; those that give it use once, few, many or a size class.

>TRBJ2-7|few|-|TRBV5-6
TGTGCCAGCAGCTTGCCGAGCTCCTACGAGCAGTACTTC
CASSLPSSYEQYF
>TRBJ1-5|-|-|TRBV2
TGTGCCAGCAGTTCACGACAGGTTGAACAGCCCCAGCATTTT
CASSSRQVEQPQHF
>TRBJ2-2|-|TRBD2|TRBV7-8
TGTGCCAGCAGCTTCCCGGCGGGGGGGCACACCGGGGAGCTGTTTTTT
CASSFPAGGHTGELFF
>TRBJ1-2|-|-|TRBV28
TGTGCCAGCCAAAACTATAACAGGGCGGCCTACACCTTC
CASQNYNRAAYTF
>TRBJ2-1|-|TRBD2|TRBV24-1
TGTGCCACCGGGACTAGCAGCGACAATGAGCAGTTCTTC
CATGTSSDNEQFF
>TRBJ1-2|-|-|TRBV5-5
TGTGCCAGCAGCGACAGGACAGTCCCTAACTATGGCTACACCTTC
CASSDRTVPNYGYTF
>TRBJ1-1|-|-|TRBV14
TGTGCCAGCAGTCTTGGACCCCAGGGATACACTGAAGCTTTCTTT
CASSLGPQGYTEAFF
>TRBJ2-7|-|TRBD2|TRBV7-6
TGTGCCAGCAGCTTGGCAGGGAGGGACGAGCAGTACTTC
CASSLAGRDEQYF
>TRBJ1-1|-|TRBD1|TRBV7-6
TGTGCCAGCAGCGTGGGACAGGGCTTCACTGAAGCTTTCTTT
CASSVGQGFTEAFF
>TRBJ2-5|-|-|TRBV5-1
TGCGCCAGCAGCTCATCTAGCTTGGAGACCCAGTACTTC
CASSSSSLETQYF
>TRBJ1-3|-|-|TRBV28
TGTGCCAGCATTTCCGGTACCTCTGGAAACACCATATATTTT
CASISGTSGNTIYF
>TRBJ1-4|-|-|TRBV18
TGTGCCAGCTCACCGTGGCAGGATAATGAAAAACTGTTTTTT
CASSPWQDNEKLFF
>TRBJ2-7|-|TRBD2|TRBV7-9
TGTGCCAGCAGCTTAGTGGGCGGGAGGATCTCCTACGAGCAGTACTTC
CASSLVGGRISYEQYF
>TRBJ1-4|few|-|TRBV15
TGTGCCACCAGCAGAGATTCGGGGGCAACTAATGAAAAACTGTTTTTT
CATSRDSGATNEKLFF
>TRBJ2-1|-|TRBD2|TRBV6-1
TGTGCCAGCAGTGAAATACTAGCGGGAGCCTACAATGAGCAGTTCTTC
CASSEILAGAYNEQFF
>TRBJ2-3|-|TRBD2|TRBV7-6
TGTGCCAGCAGCGCAACGACTAGCGGGGGGGCCCAAGATACGCAGTATTTT
CASSATTSGGAQDTQYF
>TRBJ1-5|-|TRBD1|TRBV18
TGTGCCAGCTCACCCCCCCCCAGCGGGACAGGGGGCCTTATGGGCAATCAGCCCCAGCATTTT
CASSPPPSGTGGLMGNQPQHF
>TRBJ2-2|-|TRBD2|TRBV28
TGTGCCAGCCGTACTAGCGGGGAAAACACCGGGGAGCTGTTTTTT
CASRTSGENTGELFF